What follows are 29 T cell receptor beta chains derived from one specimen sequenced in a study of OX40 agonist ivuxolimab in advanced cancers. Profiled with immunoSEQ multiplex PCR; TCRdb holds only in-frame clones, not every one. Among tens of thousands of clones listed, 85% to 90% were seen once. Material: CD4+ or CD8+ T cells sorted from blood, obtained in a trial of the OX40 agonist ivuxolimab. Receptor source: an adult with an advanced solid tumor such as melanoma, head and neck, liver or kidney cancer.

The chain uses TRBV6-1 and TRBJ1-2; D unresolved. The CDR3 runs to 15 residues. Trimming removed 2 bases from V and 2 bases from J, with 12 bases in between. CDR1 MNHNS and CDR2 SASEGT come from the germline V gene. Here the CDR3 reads CASSELRTLNYGYTF. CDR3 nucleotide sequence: TGTGCCAGCAGTGAACTCAGGACTCTCAACTATGGCTACACCTTC.

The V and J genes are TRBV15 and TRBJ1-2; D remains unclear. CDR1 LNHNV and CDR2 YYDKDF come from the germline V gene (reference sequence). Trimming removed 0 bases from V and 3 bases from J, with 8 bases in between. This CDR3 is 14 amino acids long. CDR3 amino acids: CATSRDPPHYGYTF. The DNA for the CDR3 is TGTGCCACCAGCAGAGACCCACCCCACTATGGCTACACCTTC. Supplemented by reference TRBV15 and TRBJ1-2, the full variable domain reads DAMVIQNPRYQVTQFGKPVTLSCSQTLNHNVMYWYQQKSSQAPKLLFHYYDKDFNNEADTPDNFQSRRPNTSFCFLDIRSPGLGDTAMYLCATSRDPPHYGYTFGSGTRLTVV.

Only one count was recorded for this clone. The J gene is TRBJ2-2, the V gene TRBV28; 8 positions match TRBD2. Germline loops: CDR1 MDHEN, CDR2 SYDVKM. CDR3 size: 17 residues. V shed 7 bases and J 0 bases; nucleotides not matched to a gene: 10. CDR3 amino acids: CASTGGGINANTGELFF. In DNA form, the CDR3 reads TGTGCCAGCACGGGGGGGGGTATAAACGCGAACACCGGGGAGCTGTTTTTT.

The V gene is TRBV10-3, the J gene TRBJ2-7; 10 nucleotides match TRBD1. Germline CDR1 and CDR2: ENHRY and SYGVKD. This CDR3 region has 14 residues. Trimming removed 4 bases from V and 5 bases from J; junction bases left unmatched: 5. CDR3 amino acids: CAISGDRGPDEQYF. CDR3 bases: TGTGCCATCAGTGGAGACAGGGGGCCAGACGAGCAGTACTTC.

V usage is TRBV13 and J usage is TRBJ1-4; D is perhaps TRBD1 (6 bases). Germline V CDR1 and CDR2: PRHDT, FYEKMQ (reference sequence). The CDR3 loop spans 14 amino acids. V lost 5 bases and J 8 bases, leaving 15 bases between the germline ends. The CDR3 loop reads CASSLITGTEKLFF. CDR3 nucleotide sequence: TGTGCCAGCAGCCTGATAACAGGGACGGAAAAACTGTTTTTT.

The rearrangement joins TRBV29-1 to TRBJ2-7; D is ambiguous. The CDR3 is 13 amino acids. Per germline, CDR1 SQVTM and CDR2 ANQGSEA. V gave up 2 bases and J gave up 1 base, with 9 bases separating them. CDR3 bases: TGCAGCGTTGAAAACGCCCATTCCTACGAGCAGTACTTC. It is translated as CSVENAHSYEQYF.

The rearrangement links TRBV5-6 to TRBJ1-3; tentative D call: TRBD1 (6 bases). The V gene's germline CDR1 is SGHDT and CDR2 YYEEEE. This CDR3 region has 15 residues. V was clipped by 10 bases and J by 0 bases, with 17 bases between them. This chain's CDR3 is CAASTGYHSGNTIYF. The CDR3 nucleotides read TGTGCCGCATCGACAGGATACCACTCTGGAAACACCATATATTTT.

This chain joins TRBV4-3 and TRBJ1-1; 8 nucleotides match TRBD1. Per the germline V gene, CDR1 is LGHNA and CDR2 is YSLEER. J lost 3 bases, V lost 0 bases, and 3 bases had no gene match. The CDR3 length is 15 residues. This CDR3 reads CASSQDYRGYTEAFF. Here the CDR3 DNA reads TGCGCCAGCAGCCAAGATTACAGGGGGTACACTGAAGCTTTCTTT.

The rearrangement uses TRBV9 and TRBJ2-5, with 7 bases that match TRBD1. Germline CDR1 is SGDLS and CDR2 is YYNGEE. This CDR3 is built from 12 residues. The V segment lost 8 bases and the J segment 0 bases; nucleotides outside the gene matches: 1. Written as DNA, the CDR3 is TGTGCCAGTACAGGGGACCAAGAGACCCAGTACTTC. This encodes CASTGDQETQYF.

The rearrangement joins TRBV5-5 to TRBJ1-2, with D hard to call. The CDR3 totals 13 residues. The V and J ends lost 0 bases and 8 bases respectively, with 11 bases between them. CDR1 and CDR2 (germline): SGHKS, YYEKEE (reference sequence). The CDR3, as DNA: TGTGCCAGCAGCTTGGGTGTGGACCTGGGCTACACCTTC. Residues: CASSLGVDLGYTF.

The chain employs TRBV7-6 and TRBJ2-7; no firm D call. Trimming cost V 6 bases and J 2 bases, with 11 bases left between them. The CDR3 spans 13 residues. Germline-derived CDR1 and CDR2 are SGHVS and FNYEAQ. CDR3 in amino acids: CASSPGPAYEQYF. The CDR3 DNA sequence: TGTGCCAGCAGTCCCGGACCAGCCTACGAGCAGTACTTC.

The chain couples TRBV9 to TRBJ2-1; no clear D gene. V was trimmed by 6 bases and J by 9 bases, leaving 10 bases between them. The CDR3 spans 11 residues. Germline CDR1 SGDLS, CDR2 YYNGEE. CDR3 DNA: TGTGCCAGCAATACCATGGGTGAGCAGTTCTTC. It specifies CASNTMGEQFF.

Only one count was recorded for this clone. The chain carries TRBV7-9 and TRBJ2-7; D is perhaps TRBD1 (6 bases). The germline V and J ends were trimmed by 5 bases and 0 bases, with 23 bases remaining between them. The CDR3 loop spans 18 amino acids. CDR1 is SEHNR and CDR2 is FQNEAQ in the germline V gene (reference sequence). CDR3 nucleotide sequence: TGTGCCAGCAGCGTATTCATGGACAGTCGTCACATCTCCTACGAGCAGTACTTC. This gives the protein CASSVFMDSRHISYEQYF.

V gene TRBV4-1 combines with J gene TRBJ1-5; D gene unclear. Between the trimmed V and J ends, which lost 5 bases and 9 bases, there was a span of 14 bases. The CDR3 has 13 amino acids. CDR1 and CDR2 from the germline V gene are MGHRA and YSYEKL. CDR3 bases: TGCGCCAGCAGCAACCAGTATTCGGGGCCCCAGCATTTT. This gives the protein CASSNQYSGPQHF.

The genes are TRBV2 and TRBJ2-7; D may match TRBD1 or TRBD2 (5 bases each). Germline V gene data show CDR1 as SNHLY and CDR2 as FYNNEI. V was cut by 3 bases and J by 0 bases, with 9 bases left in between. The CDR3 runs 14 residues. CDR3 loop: CASSDGASSYEQYF. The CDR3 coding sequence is TGTGCCAGCAGTGACGGGGCGAGCTCCTACGAGCAGTACTTC.

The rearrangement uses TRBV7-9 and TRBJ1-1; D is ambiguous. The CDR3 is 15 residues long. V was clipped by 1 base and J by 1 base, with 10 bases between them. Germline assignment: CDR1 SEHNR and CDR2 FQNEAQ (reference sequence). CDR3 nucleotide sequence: TGTGCCAGCAGCTTAGGGGGAAATTCGAACACTGAAGCTTTCTTT. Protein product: CASSLGGNSNTEAFF.

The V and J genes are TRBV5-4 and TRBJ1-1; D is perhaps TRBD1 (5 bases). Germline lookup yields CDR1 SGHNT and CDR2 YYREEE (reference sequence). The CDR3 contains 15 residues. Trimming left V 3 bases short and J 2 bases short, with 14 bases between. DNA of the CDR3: TGTGCCAGCAGCTCCCACGGGGCTCTCAACACTGAAGCTTTCTTT. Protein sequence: CASSSHGALNTEAFF.

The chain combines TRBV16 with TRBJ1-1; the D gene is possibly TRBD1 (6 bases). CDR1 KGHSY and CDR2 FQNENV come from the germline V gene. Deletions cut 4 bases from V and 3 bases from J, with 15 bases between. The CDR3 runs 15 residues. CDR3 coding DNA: TGTGCCAGCAGCCTGGGACATTCGAGCTACACTGAAGCTTTCTTT. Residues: CASSLGHSSYTEAFF.

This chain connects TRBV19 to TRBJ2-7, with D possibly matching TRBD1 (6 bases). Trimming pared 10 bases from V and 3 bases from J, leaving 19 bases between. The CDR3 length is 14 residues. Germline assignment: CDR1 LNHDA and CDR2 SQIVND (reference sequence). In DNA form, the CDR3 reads TGTGCCACCAGACTACAGGGAACCAGCTACGAGCAGTACTTC. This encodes CATRLQGTSYEQYF.

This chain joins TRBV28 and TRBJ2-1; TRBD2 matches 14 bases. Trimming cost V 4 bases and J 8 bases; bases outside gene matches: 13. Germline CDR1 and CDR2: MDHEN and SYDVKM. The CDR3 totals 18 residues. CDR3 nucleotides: TGTGCCAGCAGTTCAACAACGGGACTAGCGGGAGAGGATGATGAGCAGTTCTTC. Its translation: CASSSTTGLAGEDDEQFF. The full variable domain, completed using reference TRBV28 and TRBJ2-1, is DVKVTQSSRYLVKRTGEKVFLECVQDMDHENMFWYRQDPGLGLRLIYFSYDVKMKEKGDIPEGYSVSREKKERFSLILESASTNQTSMYLCASSSTTGLAGEDDEQFFGPGTRLTVL.

The CDR3 spells CASSMNTEAFF. CDR3 in DNA: TGTGCCAGCAGCATGAACACTGAAGCTTTCTTT. This chain connects TRBV5-5 to TRBJ1-1; no clear D gene. Germline CDR1 is SGHKS and CDR2 is YYEKEE (reference sequence). Trimming removed 4 bases at V and 0 bases at J, with 1 base between. CDR3 length: 11 amino acids.

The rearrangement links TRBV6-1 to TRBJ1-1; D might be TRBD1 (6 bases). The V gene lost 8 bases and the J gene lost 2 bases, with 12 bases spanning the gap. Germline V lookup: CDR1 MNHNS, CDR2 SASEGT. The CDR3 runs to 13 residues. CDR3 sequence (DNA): TGTGCCAGCGTAAAACAGGGAAACACTGAAGCTTTCTTT. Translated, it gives CASVKQGNTEAFF.

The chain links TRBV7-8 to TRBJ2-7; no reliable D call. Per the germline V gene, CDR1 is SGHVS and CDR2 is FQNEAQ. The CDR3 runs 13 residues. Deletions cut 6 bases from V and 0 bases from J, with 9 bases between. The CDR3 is CASRHGHSYEQYF. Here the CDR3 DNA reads TGTGCCAGCAGGCACGGCCACTCCTACGAGCAGTACTTC.

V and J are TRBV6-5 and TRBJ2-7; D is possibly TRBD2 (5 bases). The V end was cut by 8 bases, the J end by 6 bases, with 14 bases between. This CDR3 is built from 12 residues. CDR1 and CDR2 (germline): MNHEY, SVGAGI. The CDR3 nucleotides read TGTGCCAGCGGAGTTCGTGCGGGCGAGCAGTACTTC. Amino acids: CASGVRAGEQYF.

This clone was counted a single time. CDR3 residues: CASSLFGTEGANEQFF. DNA for the CDR3: TGTGCCAGCAGCTTATTTGGGACAGAGGGAGCCAATGAGCAGTTCTTC. The chain combines TRBV7-3 with TRBJ2-1, with 7 bases matching TRBD1. Germline trimming cut 2 bases from V and 6 bases from J; bases unmatched to any gene: 10. Germline V lookup: CDR1 SGHTA, CDR2 FQGTGA. The CDR3 has 16 amino acids.

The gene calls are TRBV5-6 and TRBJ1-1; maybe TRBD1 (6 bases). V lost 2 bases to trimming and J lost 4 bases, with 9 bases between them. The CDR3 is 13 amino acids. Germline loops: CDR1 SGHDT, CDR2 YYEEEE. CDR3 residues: CASSLQGLTEAFF. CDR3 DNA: TGTGCCAGCAGCTTACAGGGTCTCACTGAAGCTTTCTTT. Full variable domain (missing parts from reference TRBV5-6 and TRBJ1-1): DAGVTQSPTHLIKTRGQQVTLRCSPKSGHDTVSWYQQALGQGPQFIFQYYEEEERQRGNFPDRFSGHQFPNYSSELNVNALLLGDSALYLCASSLQGLTEAFFGQGTRLTVV.

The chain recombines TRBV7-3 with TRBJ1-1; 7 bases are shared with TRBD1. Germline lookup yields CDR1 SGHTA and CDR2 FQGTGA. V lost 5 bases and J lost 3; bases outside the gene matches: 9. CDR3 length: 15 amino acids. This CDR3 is CASSPNTGVDTEAFF. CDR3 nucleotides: TGTGCCAGCAGCCCCAATACAGGGGTTGACACTGAAGCTTTCTTT.

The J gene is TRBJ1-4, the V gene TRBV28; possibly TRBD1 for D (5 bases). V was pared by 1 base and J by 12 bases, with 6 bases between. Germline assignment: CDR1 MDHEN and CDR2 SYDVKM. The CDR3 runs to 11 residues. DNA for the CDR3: TGTGCCAGCAGTTTATTGGGGGAACTGTTTTTT. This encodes CASSLLGELFF. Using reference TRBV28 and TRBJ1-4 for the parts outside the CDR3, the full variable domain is DVKVTQSSRYLVKRTGEKVFLECVQDMDHENMFWYRQDPGLGLRLIYFSYDVKMKEKGDIPEGYSVSREKKERFSLILESASTNQTSMYLCASSLLGELFFGSGTQLSVL.

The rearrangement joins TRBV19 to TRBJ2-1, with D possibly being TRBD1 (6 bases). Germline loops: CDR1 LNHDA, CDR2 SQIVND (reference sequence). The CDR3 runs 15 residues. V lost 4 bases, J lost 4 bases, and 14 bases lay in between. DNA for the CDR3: TGTGCCAGTAGTAAAACAGGGACCATTTACAATGAGCAGTTCTTC. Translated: CASSKTGTIYNEQFF.